The 24 T cell receptor beta chains below all came from one sample that was sequenced in a study of CXCR3-negative and CXCR3-positive naive CD8 T cells (dated by TCRdb to between 2018 and 2021). What the authors observed across the whole study: TRB CDR3s from CXCR3-positive naive cells showed higher hydrophobicity (lower Kidera factor 4), lower energy, and higher strength and volume indices than CXCR3-negative naive cells.

Sequencer: NextSeq 550. The Human TCR Profiling Kit (MiLaboratory) was used to make UMI-labeled 5' RACE TRB cDNA libraries. With the reads reprocessed by TCRdb, a single entry stands for each CDR3 protein sequence and no DNA is reported. The sample's records list around 140,000 distinct CDR3 sequences. Of the sample, 0.4% to 0.5% is held by the ten largest clones. The antigens of these receptors remain unknown. Material for sequencing was naive CXCR3+ CD8+ T cells from blood. Interpreted using the paper, the cell subset or site label stands for: CD45RO-CCR7+CD27+CD95- naive CD8+ T cells expressing CXCR3 (TNR3+). These receptors came from a human donor in good health. Some clones in this sample may be carry-over from other donors' samples.

The V call is TRBV5-1, the J call TRBJ2-1. This CDR3 is 15 amino acids long. The germline CDR1 and CDR2 sequences are SGHRS and YFSETQ. The CDR3 sequence is CASSHRDSSYNEQFF.

The chain employs TRBV7-9 and TRBJ2-7; TCRdb returns TRBD2, unconfirmable since there is no DNA. CDR1 is SEHNR and CDR2 is FQNEAQ in the germline V gene (reference sequence). The CDR3 covers 16 residues. CDR3 region: CASSLDIGLAGLERYF.

The rearrangement joins TRBV7-9 to TRBJ2-7; TCRdb lists TRBD1, though no DNA is available to test this call. CDR3 length: 17 residues. CDR1 is SEHNR and CDR2 is FQNEAQ in the germline V gene (reference sequence). The CDR3 reads CASSPSFTGTPFYEQYF. Full variable domain (outside the CDR3, taken from reference TRBV7-9 and TRBJ2-7): DTGVSQNPRHKITKRGQNVTFRCDPISEHNRLYWYRQTLGQGPEFLTYFQNEAQLEKSRLLSDRFSAERPKGSFSTLEIQRTEQGDSAMYLCASSPSFTGTPFYEQYFGPGTRLTVT.

The chain recombines TRBV29-1 with TRBJ1-2; TCRdb's D call, TRBD1, is unchecked because there is no DNA. Germline V CDR1 and CDR2: SQVTM, ANQGSEA. This CDR3 contains 14 residues. The CDR3 region is CSVEGTGGNYGYTF.

CDR3 in amino acids: CASSMGSSEQYF. This chain uses TRBV12-3 or TRBV12-4 with TRBJ2-7. CDR3 length equals 12 residues.

This chain uses TRBV20-1 with TRBJ2-2; the TCRdb call, TRBD2, lacks DNA for checking. The CDR3 totals 18 residues. CDR1 is DFQATT and CDR2 is SNEGSKA in the germline V gene (reference sequence). The chain's CDR3 is CSARAIGLAGGRGGELFF.

The chain joins TRBV12-3 or TRBV12-4 to TRBJ2-2; TCRdb reports TRBD1, a call that lacks DNA to check it against. CDR3 length equals 16 residues. The CDR3 is CASRSGQTPQTGELFF.

V gene TRBV4-1 combines with J gene TRBJ2-1; TCRdb names TRBD1, which stays unverified in the absence of DNA. Germline V gene sequence: CDR1 MGHRA, CDR2 YSYEKL. There are 13 residues in the CDR3. The CDR3 is CASSPGPRDEQFF.

The chain combines TRBV28 with TRBJ2-3; with no DNA, the TCRdb D assignment of TRBD1 cannot be verified. Germline CDR1 is MDHEN and CDR2 is SYDVKM. CDR3 length equals 15 residues. The CDR3 spells CASSSTGRGPDTQYF.

V and J are TRBV21-1 and TRBJ1-2. TRBV21-1 is a pseudogene locus. This CDR3 has 13 amino acids. CDR3 protein: CASSKNSGGGYTF.

The rearrangement joins TRBV20-1 to TRBJ2-3; the TRBD1 assignment by TCRdb is unverifiable without DNA. The V gene's germline CDR1 is DFQATT and CDR2 SNEGSKA (reference sequence). This CDR3 comprises 16 residues. The CDR3 loop is CSAFSWTGYSPDTQYF.

The V and J genes are TRBV29-1 and TRBJ2-3; TCRdb returns TRBD2, unconfirmable since there is no DNA. Germline CDR1 is SQVTM and CDR2 is ANQGSEA. CDR3 size: 14 residues. The CDR3: CSVEGHPITDTQYF.

This sequence joins TRBV7-2 and TRBJ1-4; TCRdb picks TRBD1, but there is no DNA to check that call. Germline CDR1 and CDR2: SGHTA and FQGNSA. The CDR3 length is 17 residues. CDR3 protein: CASSLGQGADSNEKLFF.

The gene calls are TRBV27 and TRBJ2-1; TCRdb picks TRBD2, but there is no DNA to check that call. Germline loops: CDR1 MNHEY, CDR2 SMNVEV (reference sequence). The CDR3 is made up of 15 amino acids. The CDR3 here is CASSLSASTRGEQFF.

This chain joins TRBV25-1 and TRBJ1-5. The CDR3 runs 14 residues. Germline V gives CDR1 MGHDK, CDR2 SYGVNS. The CDR3 here is CASSDVGSNQPQHF.

This chain uses TRBV7-8 with TRBJ2-1; TCRdb selects TRBD1, and the lack of DNA leaves this call unchecked. The germline gives CDR1 SGHVS, CDR2 FQNEAQ. The CDR3 covers 15 residues. This chain's CDR3 is CASSPRRAGRNEQFF. Full variable domain (missing parts from reference TRBV7-8 and TRBJ2-1): GAGVSQSPRYKVAKRGQDVALRCDPISGHVSLFWYQQALGQGPEFLTYFQNEAQLDKSGLPSDRFFAERPEGSVSTLKIQRTQQEDSAVYLCASSPRRAGRNEQFFGPGTRLTVL.

The genes are TRBV4-3 and TRBJ2-3; the TCRdb D gene call, TRBD2, has no DNA to confirm it. The CDR3 extends over 18 amino acids. Looked up from germline, CDR1 is LGHNA and CDR2 is YSLEER. This CDR3 is CASSQDPGLAASTDTQYF.

The chain has TRBV29-1 and TRBJ2-5; TCRdb's D call, TRBD1, is unchecked because there is no DNA. This CDR3 is built from 13 residues. CDR1 SQVTM and CDR2 ANQGSEA come from the germline V gene. CDR3 sequence: CSVEGQMRETQYF.

The chain carries TRBV11-2 and TRBJ2-3; TCRdb outputs TRBD1, but without DNA this stays unchecked. Germline V CDR1 and CDR2: SGHAT, FQNNGV. This CDR3 contains 17 residues. CDR3 region: CASSVRGGRAGTDTQYF.

This rearrangement joins TRBV27 to TRBJ1-5; without DNA, the TCRdb call of TRBD1 cannot be checked. The length of the CDR3 is 15 residues. The germline V gene encodes CDR1 MNHEY and CDR2 SMNVEV (reference sequence). CDR3 amino acids: CASSPIPGNGQPQHF.

V gene TRBV6-5 combines with J gene TRBJ1-2; there is no DNA to check the TCRdb D call of TRBD1. The CDR3 spans 13 residues. Germline V gene lookup returns CDR1 MNHEY and CDR2 SVGAGI. This chain's CDR3 is CASSSTGSYGYTF.

The CDR3: CASSTQGSNTEAFF. V and J are TRBV19 and TRBJ1-1; TCRdb reports TRBD1, a call that lacks DNA to check it against. The length of the CDR3 is 14 residues. Germline lookup yields CDR1 LNHDA and CDR2 SQIVND (reference sequence). The full variable domain, its missing parts supplied by reference TRBV19 and TRBJ1-1, is DGGITQSPKYLFRKEGQNVTLSCEQNLNHDAMYWYRQDPGQGLRLIYYSQIVNDFQKGDIAEGYSVSREKKESFPLTVTSAQKNPTAFYLCASSTQGSNTEAFFGQGTRLTVV.

The rearrangement joins TRBV6-6 to TRBJ1-5; as DNA is missing, the TRBD1 call by TCRdb cannot be tested. The CDR3 extends over 15 amino acids. In germline, CDR1 is MNHNY, CDR2 SVGAGI (reference sequence). The CDR3 is CASSYSGGGGQPQHF.

The rearrangement uses TRBV12-3 or TRBV12-4 and TRBJ2-1; TCRdb reports TRBD1, a call that lacks DNA to check it against. This CDR3 comprises 17 residues. CDR3 loop: CASSLYGTGLSYNEQFF.